These 25 T cell receptor beta chains were sequenced from one sample in a study of cytomegalovirus exposure and HLA in healthy donors. This PCR relied on a set of 60 Vbeta primers and 13 Jbeta primers. Method: immunoSEQ multiplex PCR; TCRdb's copy keeps in-frame clones and lacks some. The table shows about 100,000 clones, with around 81% occurring only once. The sequenced sample consisted of PBMCs. These receptors were taken from a man in his forties in good health and CMV-seropositive.

V usage is TRBV6-1 and J usage is TRBJ1-5, with D unclear. This CDR3 region has 13 residues. Germline assignment: CDR1 MNHNS and CDR2 SASEGT. Between the trimmed V and J ends, which lost 7 bases and 7 bases, there was a span of 14 bases. CDR3 nucleotides: TGTGCCAGCACGGGCTCTGCGGGGCAGCCCCAGCATTTT. Its translation: CASTGSAGQPQHF.

The V and J genes are TRBV13 and TRBJ2-7; D is ambiguous. Between the trimmed V and J ends, which lost 5 bases and 0 bases, there was a span of 11 bases. Germline V gene data show CDR1 as PRHDT and CDR2 as FYEKMQ (reference sequence). CDR3 size: 14 residues. CDR3: CASSHSRSSYEQYF. In DNA, the CDR3 is TGTGCCAGCAGCCACTCACGGAGCTCCTACGAGCAGTACTTC.

The count of this clone is one. The rearrangement joins TRBV28 to TRBJ1-1, with 8 bases aligning to TRBD1. V was clipped by 6 bases and J by 1 base; unmatched bases: 1. The germline CDR1 and CDR2 sequences are MDHEN and SYDVKM. This CDR3 region has 13 residues. The CDR3 sequence is CASRDRANTEAFF. CDR3 coding DNA: TGTGCCAGCAGGGACAGGGCGAACACTGAAGCTTTCTTT.

This chain links TRBV12-5 with TRBJ2-7, with a possible D match to TRBD2 (6 bases). Germline CDR1 LGHNT, CDR2 FRNRAP. Trimming removed 5 bases at V and 0 bases at J, with 14 bases between. The CDR3 contains 15 residues. The CDR3 DNA reads TGTGCTAGTGGTCCGGGGACTTTCAGCTCCTACGAGCAGTACTTC. It specifies CASGPGTFSSYEQYF. Based on the CDR3 plus reference TRBV12-5 and TRBJ2-7, the full variable domain is DARVTQTPRHKVTEMGQEVTMRCQPILGHNTVFWYRQTMMQGLELLAYFRNRAPLDDSGMPKDRFSAEMPDATLATLKIQPSEPRDSAVYFCASGPGTFSSYEQYFGPGTRLTVT.

In this sample, this clone turned up once. This sequence joins TRBV2 and TRBJ1-4, with TRBD1 as a possible D gene (5 bases). Per the germline V gene, CDR1 is SNHLY and CDR2 is FYNNEI. The length of the CDR3 is 14 residues. Trimming pared 6 bases from V and 5 bases from J, leaving 13 bases between. The CDR3 sequence is CASSDLGGNEKLFF. CDR3 DNA sequence: TGTGCCAGCAGCGATCTGGGGGGGAATGAAAAACTGTTTTTT. Together with reference TRBV2 and TRBJ1-4, the CDR3 gives the full variable domain: EPEVTQTPSHQVTQMGQEVILRCVPISNHLYFYWYRQILGQKVEFLVSFYNNEISEKSEIFDDQFSVERPDGSNFTLKIRSTKLEDSAMYFCASSDLGGNEKLFFGSGTQLSVL.

The chain joins TRBV5-1 to TRBJ2-1; the D is unclear. Germline V gene data show CDR1 as SGHRS and CDR2 as YFSETQ. V was clipped by 4 bases and J by 6 bases, with 14 bases between them. This CDR3 contains 14 residues. The CDR3 sequence: CASSPSLGSNEQFF. CDR3 DNA: TGCGCCAGCAGCCCATCTCTAGGATCCAATGAGCAGTTCTTC.

CDR3 DNA: TGTGCCAGCGGAAACCAGGGGAACACTGAAGCTTTCTTT. Protein: CASGNQGNTEAFF. This sequence joins TRBV7-9 and TRBJ1-1; D perhaps matches TRBD1 (5 bases). Trimming took off 8 bases at V and 1 base at J, with 11 bases between the two ends. Germline values: CDR1 SEHNR, CDR2 FQNEAQ (reference sequence). This CDR3 comprises 13 residues. The whole variable domain, filled in from reference TRBV7-9 and TRBJ1-1, reads DTGVSQNPRHKITKRGQNVTFRCDPISEHNRLYWYRQTLGQGPEFLTYFQNEAQLEKSRLLSDRFSAERPKGSFSTLEIQRTEQGDSAMYLCASGNQGNTEAFFGQGTRLTVV.

The gene calls are TRBV9 and TRBJ1-2, with 8 bases aligning to TRBD1. The CDR3 consists of 15 residues. Germline assignment: CDR1 SGDLS and CDR2 YYNGEE. J lost 8 bases, V lost 0 bases, and 9 bases had no gene match. The CDR3 here is CASSVGGTGWSGYTF. The CDR3 bases are TGTGCCAGCAGCGTAGGGGGGACAGGATGGAGCGGCTACACCTTC. Combining the CDR3 with reference TRBV9 and TRBJ1-2 gives the whole variable domain DSGVTQTPKHLITATGQRVTLRCSPRSGDLSVYWYQQSLDQGLQFLIQYYNGEERAKGNILERFSAQQFPDLHSELNLSSLELGDSALYFCASSVGGTGWSGYTFGSGTRLTVV.

This clone has more than one count but fewer than ten. The chain joins TRBV4-1 to TRBJ1-2, with D uncertain. Trimming took off 0 bases at V and 2 bases at J, with 7 bases between the two ends. This CDR3 has 14 residues. CDR1 MGHRA and CDR2 YSYEKL come from the germline V gene. Here the CDR3 DNA reads TGCGCCAGCAGCCAAGAAAGAGGGAACTATGGCTACACCTTC. It translates to CASSQERGNYGYTF.

The V and J genes are TRBV6-1 and TRBJ1-2; 7 nucleotides line up with TRBD1. The V and J ends lost 2 bases and 6 bases, in that order; junction bases with no gene match: 3. This CDR3 is 13 amino acids long. Per germline, CDR1 MNHNS and CDR2 SASEGT. The CDR3 spells CASSEHTGDGYTF. The CDR3 DNA follows: TGTGCCAGCAGTGAACACACAGGGGATGGCTACACCTTC.

This chain joins TRBV9 and TRBJ2-1, with TRBD2 matching over 9 bases. Germline CDR1 is SGDLS and CDR2 is YYNGEE. Trimming cost V 0 bases and J 6 bases; bases outside gene matches: 4. CDR3 length: 15 amino acids. The CDR3 loop reads CASSVELAGRNEQFF. The CDR3 bases are TGTGCCAGCAGCGTAGAACTAGCGGGCCGCAATGAGCAGTTCTTC.

The V call is TRBV12-5, the J call TRBJ1-5; D unclear. The CDR3 extends over 14 amino acids. In germline, CDR1 is LGHNT, CDR2 FRNRAP. The V end was cut by 2 bases, the J end by 6 bases, with 11 bases between. CDR3 loop: CASGLYGMVQPQHF. The DNA for the CDR3 is TGTGCTAGTGGTTTGTACGGGATGGTTCAGCCCCAGCATTTT.

The chain recombines TRBV5-1 with TRBJ1-2, with D maybe TRBD1 (5 bases). The V end lost 4 bases, the J end lost 5 bases, and 15 bases lay between the germline ends. There are 14 residues in the CDR3. Germline CDR1 is SGHRS and CDR2 is YFSETQ. The CDR3 sequence: CASSGGTEPYGYTF. For the CDR3, the DNA is TGCGCCAGCAGCGGCGGGACGGAGCCTTATGGCTACACCTTC.

The genes are TRBV5-1 and TRBJ1-5, with 7 bases aligning to TRBD1. The CDR3 runs 14 residues. After removal of 4 bases from V and 2 bases from J, the junction contained 3 bases not matched to a gene. Germline V CDR1 and CDR2: SGHRS, YFSETQ. For the CDR3, the DNA is TGCGCCAGCAGCCCCGGGACAGGCAATCAGCCCCAGCATTTT. Its protein is CASSPGTGNQPQHF.

The chain employs TRBV11-2 and TRBJ2-4; possible D gene TRBD2, 6 bases. CDR1 is SGHAT and CDR2 is FQNNGV in the germline V gene. V shed 1 base and J shed 7 bases, with 11 bases lying between them. CDR3 length: 14 amino acids. CDR3 protein: CASSLVRRGNIQYF. In nucleotides, the CDR3 is TGTGCCAGCAGCTTAGTAAGACGGGGGAACATTCAGTACTTC.

A note on this clone: An end of the junction does not agree with germline; a read error may underlie this. The chain couples TRBV7-6 to TRBJ2-4; 8 nucleotides line up with TRBD2. This CDR3 is built from 19 residues. Per the germline V gene, CDR1 is SGHVS and CDR2 is FNYEAQ. The CDR3 reads CASSLGAGGDPLAKNSQYF. For the CDR3, the DNA is TGTGCCAGCAGCTTGGGTGCCGGGGGGGACCCCCTAGCCAAAAACAGTCAGTACTTC.

The chain has TRBV2 and TRBJ1-2; no definite D call. Per the germline V gene, CDR1 is SNHLY and CDR2 is FYNNEI. V was trimmed by 4 bases and J by 2 bases, leaving 11 bases between them. The CDR3 consists of 14 residues. DNA for the CDR3: TGTGCCAGCAGTGCGGGAAGATTGAACTATGGCTACACCTTC. Its protein product is CASSAGRLNYGYTF.

The V gene is TRBV6-6, the J gene TRBJ2-7; 9 nucleotides match TRBD1. CDR1 is MNHNY and CDR2 is SVGAGI in the germline V gene (reference sequence). This CDR3 has 15 amino acids. Trimming cost V 3 bases and J 1 base; bases outside gene matches: 4. In DNA, the CDR3 is TGTGCCAGCAGTTATGGGGACAGGGAGTCCTACGAGCAGTACTTC. Its protein is CASSYGDRESYEQYF.

The chain links TRBV27 to TRBJ1-1, with a weak D call TRBD1 (6 bases). Trimming took off 6 bases at V and 4 bases at J, with 18 bases between the two ends. The germline V gene has CDR1 MNHEY and CDR2 SMNVEV (reference sequence). The CDR3 sequence is 15 residues long. Here the CDR3 reads CASRYATGSFTEAFF. The CDR3 DNA reads as TGTGCCAGCAGATATGCTACAGGGAGCTTCACTGAAGCTTTCTTT.

The chain carries TRBV5-1 and TRBJ2-1, with 13 nucleotides matching TRBD2. V lost 4 bases to trimming and J lost 9 bases; unmatched junction nucleotides: 10. Germline lookup yields CDR1 SGHRS and CDR2 YFSETQ. The CDR3 sequence is 16 residues long. As DNA, the CDR3 is TGCGCCAGCAGCACCGGACTAGCGGGAGCAGGTGGTGAGCAGTTCTTC. Translated: CASSTGLAGAGGEQFF.

J is TRBJ2-5 and V is TRBV7-6, with no clear D. Near its end, the DNA agrees better with TRBJ2-7, so the J call may be wrong. The CDR3 loop spans 13 amino acids. From germline, CDR1 is SGHVS and CDR2 FNYEAQ. The CDR3 DNA is TGTGCCAGCAGCCCGGCGAGCGTTTACGAGCAGTACTTC. It translates to CASSPASVYEQYF.

The chain combines TRBV6-5 with TRBJ2-7; 9 bases fit TRBD1. The junction had 6 bases not matched to a gene; V was cut back by 8 bases and J by 4 bases. The length of the CDR3 is 13 residues. Germline V gene data show CDR1 as MNHEY and CDR2 as SVGAGI. The CDR3 region is CASQGQGGYEQYF. The CDR3 nucleotides read TGTGCCAGCCAGGGACAGGGAGGGTACGAGCAGTACTTC.

This sequence joins TRBV7-9 and TRBJ2-5; 11 bases are a match to TRBD1. Germline values: CDR1 SEHNR, CDR2 FQNEAQ (reference sequence). There are 15 residues in the CDR3. V trimming: 5 bases; J trimming: 3 bases; junction bases outside the gene matches: 5. Written as DNA, the CDR3 is TGTGCCAGCAGCCTTGGACAGGGGGCGAAAGAGACCCAGTACTTC. It translates to CASSLGQGAKETQYF.

Notes on this clone: The junction differs from germline at one of its ends, possibly a read error. V is TRBV6-5 and J is TRBJ1-1; D gene uncertain. The CDR3 loop spans 15 amino acids. Germline assignment: CDR1 MNHEY and CDR2 SVGAGI. The CDR3 coding sequence is TGTGCCAGCAGGTACTCGGCGGGGATGAACACTGAAGCTTTCTTT. This sequence encodes CASRYSAGMNTEAFF.

This chain joins TRBV18 and TRBJ2-1; possibly TRBD2 for D (6 bases). The V gene's germline CDR1 is KGHSH and CDR2 LQKENI. The length of the CDR3 is 16 residues. V dropped 6 bases and J dropped 0 bases, with 15 bases sitting between them. CDR3 bases: TGTGCCAGCTCTCCAGATCGGGACTCCTCCTACAATGAGCAGTTCTTC. This encodes CASSPDRDSSYNEQFF. Full variable domain (missing parts from reference TRBV18 and TRBJ2-1): NAGVMQNPRHLVRRRGQEARLRCSPMKGHSHVYWYRQLPEEGLKFMVYLQKENIIDESGMPKERFSAEFPKEGPSILRIQQVVRGDSAAYFCASSPDRDSSYNEQFFGPGTRLTVL.